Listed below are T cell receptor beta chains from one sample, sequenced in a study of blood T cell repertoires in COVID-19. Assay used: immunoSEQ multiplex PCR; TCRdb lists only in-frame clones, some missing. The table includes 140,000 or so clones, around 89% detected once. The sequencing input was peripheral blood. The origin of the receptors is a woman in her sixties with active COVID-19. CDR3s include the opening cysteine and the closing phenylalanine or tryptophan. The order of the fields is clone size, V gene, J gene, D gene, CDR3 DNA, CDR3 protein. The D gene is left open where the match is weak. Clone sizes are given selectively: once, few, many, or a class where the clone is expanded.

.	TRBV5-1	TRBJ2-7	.	TGCGCCAGCAGCCCCCGGGGGTACGAGCAGTACTTC	CASSPRGYEQYF
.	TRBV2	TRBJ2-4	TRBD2	TGTGCCAGCAGTGTGCAGGGACTAGCGGGAGGGCGGTCAAAAAACATTCAGTACTTC	CASSVQGLAGGRSKNIQYF
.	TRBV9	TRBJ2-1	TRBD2	TGTGCCAGCAGCGTAGAGGTCCTAGCGGGTTCCTACAATGAGCAGTTCTTC	CASSVEVLAGSYNEQFF
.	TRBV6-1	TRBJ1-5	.	TGTGCCAGCAGTGAAGAAGGGGGTCAGCCCCAGCATTTT	CASSEEGGQPQHF
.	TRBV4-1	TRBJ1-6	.	TGCGCCAGCAGCCAATACAGGGAGGGAAATAATTCACCCCTCCACTTT	CASSQYREGNNSPLHF
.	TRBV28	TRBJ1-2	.	TGTGCCAGCAGTTTATCCGGACAGCCCACGGAAGGCTACACCTTC	CASSLSGQPTEGYTF
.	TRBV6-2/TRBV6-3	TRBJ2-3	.	TGTGCCAGCAGTTTCGGAGTCGTGGGAGATACGCAGTATTTT	CASSFGVVGDTQYF
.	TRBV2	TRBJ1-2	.	TGTGCCAGCAGTGCTACGGGGGAGTGGGGTTATGGCTACACCTTC	CASSATGEWGYGYTF
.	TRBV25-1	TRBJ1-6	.	TGTGCCAGCAGTGACCTCGGGGATTCACCCCTCCACTTT	CASSDLGDSPLHF
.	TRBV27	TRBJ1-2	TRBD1	TGTGCCAGCAGACGTTACGAAGGGACAGGGGGAGGCTACACCTTC	CASRRYEGTGGGYTF
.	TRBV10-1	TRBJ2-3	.	TGCGCCAGCAGTACCACCGCGGATACGCAGTATTTT	CASSTTADTQYF
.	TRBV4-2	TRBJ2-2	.	TGTGCCAGCAGCCAAAACAGGGAGACCGGGGAGCTGTTTTTT	CASSQNRETGELFF
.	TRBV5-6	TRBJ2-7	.	TGTGCCAGCAGCTGGAGGGGTGGATCCGAGCAGTACTTC	CASSWRGGSEQYF
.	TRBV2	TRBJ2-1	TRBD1	TGTGCCAGCAGCACAGGGGGCTTCCCCTACAATGAGCAGTTCTTC	CASSTGGFPYNEQFF
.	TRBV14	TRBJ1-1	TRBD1	TGTGCCAGCAGCCAAGGGGGACAGCTTGCTACTGAAGCTTTCTTT	CASSQGGQLATEAFF
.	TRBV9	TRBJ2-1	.	TGTGCCAGCAGTTTCACAGGGTTGAATGAGCAGTTCTTC	CASSFTGLNEQFF
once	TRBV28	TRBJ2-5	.	TGTGCCAGCAGTTTAGCGAACAGGGTCCCCAAGACCCAGTACTTC	CASSLANRVPKTQYF